These 21 T cell receptor beta chains were sequenced from one sample in a study of blood T cell repertoires in COVID-19. Using immunoSEQ multiplex PCR, the repertoire was profiled, and TCRdb retains in-frame clones only, with some absent. The sample shows fewer than 45,000 clones, approximately 90% of them seen only once. The sequenced sample was peripheral blood. These receptors came from a woman in her thirties in a cohort sampled during active COVID-19.

The V gene is TRBV10-3, the J gene TRBJ1-1; the match to TRBD1 covers 11 bases. V lost 3 bases, J lost 4 bases, and 4 bases stayed unmatched. The CDR3 is 15 amino acids. CDR1 ENHRY and CDR2 SYGVKD come from the germline V gene. The CDR3 loop is CAISDRTGGGTEAFF. For the CDR3, the DNA is TGTGCCATCAGTGACCGGACAGGGGGCGGCACTGAAGCTTTCTTT.

This clone was seen once. This rearrangement joins TRBV6-1 to TRBJ2-5; TRBD2 matches 10 bases. The CDR3 contains 16 residues. Germline V CDR1 and CDR2: MNHNS, SASEGT. Losses at the gene ends were 4 bases for V and 1 base for J; bases not matched to a gene: 6. The CDR3 DNA reads TGTGCCAGCAGTGCATTGGGACTAGCGTTCCAAGAGACCCAGTACTTC. Its protein product is CASSALGLAFQETQYF.

V gene TRBV28 combines with J gene TRBJ2-7; weak D call: TRBD2 (6 bases). Germline loops: CDR1 MDHEN, CDR2 SYDVKM. With 2 bases removed from V and 3 bases from J, the gap between germline ends came to 11 bases. This CDR3 comprises 14 residues. The CDR3 DNA follows: TGTGCCAGCAGTTTAGATGGCGGGGTCTACGAGCAGTACTTC. It translates to CASSLDGGVYEQYF.

This chain connects TRBV16 to TRBJ1-4; 9 nucleotides match TRBD1. This CDR3 contains 16 residues. With 2 bases clipped from V and 13 bases from J, the junction kept 14 bases outside the gene matches. Germline-derived CDR1 and CDR2 are KGHSY and FQNENV. CDR3 residues: CASSQAGQGSGGGLFF. Here the CDR3 DNA reads TGTGCCAGCAGCCAAGCCGGACAGGGGAGCGGAGGGGGACTGTTTTTT.

V usage is TRBV7-3 and J usage is TRBJ2-1, with D perhaps TRBD2 (5 bases). The germline CDR1 and CDR2 sequences are SGHTA and FQGTGA. The CDR3 is 13 residues long. V was pared by 5 bases and J by 10 bases, with 15 bases between. DNA of the CDR3: TGTGCCAGCAGCCCCCCCCCGGGGAACGAGCAGTTCTTC. Translating gives CASSPPPGNEQFF.

CDR3 loop: CASIGGQGTYEQYF. CDR3 DNA sequence: TGTGCCAGCATTGGGGGACAGGGGACTTACGAGCAGTACTTC. V and J are TRBV28 and TRBJ2-7, with 10 bases matching TRBD1. Trimming removed 7 bases from V and 4 bases from J; junction bases left unmatched: 7. CDR3 size: 14 residues. The V gene's germline CDR1 is MDHEN and CDR2 SYDVKM.

The V gene is TRBV6-5, the J gene TRBJ1-3; 9 bases line up with TRBD1. The length of the CDR3 is 14 residues. CDR1 is MNHEY, CDR2 SVGAGI, per germline. V gave up 4 bases and J gave up 6 bases; unmatched junction bases: 4. CDR3 amino acids: CASSSDRGLNTIYF. The CDR3 nucleotides are TGTGCCAGCAGTTCGGACAGGGGATTAAACACCATATATTTT.

The rearrangement joins TRBV6-5 to TRBJ1-2; D unclear. The CDR3 contains 14 residues. Per the germline V gene, CDR1 is MNHEY and CDR2 is SVGAGI. V was cut by 0 bases and J by 1 base, with 6 bases left in between. The CDR3 region has the DNA TGTGCCAGCAGTTACTCTGACAATAACTATGGCTACACCTTC. The encoded protein is CASSYSDNNYGYTF.

The V call is TRBV7-2, the J call TRBJ1-1; perhaps TRBD1 as D (6 bases). Germline CDR1 reads SGHTA; CDR2 reads FQGNSA. With 2 bases removed from V and 6 bases from J, the gap between germline ends came to 16 bases. This CDR3 contains 15 residues. The CDR3 region is CASSLFDRQAAEAFF. The CDR3 DNA sequence: TGTGCCAGCAGCTTATTCGACAGACAGGCCGCTGAAGCTTTCTTT.

The CDR3 sequence is CAWTGGRTSGSGPYNEQFF. In DNA, the CDR3 is TGTGCCTGGACCGGGGGTCGGACTAGCGGGAGCGGCCCCTACAATGAGCAGTTCTTC. The chain is built from TRBV30 and TRBJ2-1, with 13 bases matching TRBD2. With 4 bases clipped from V and 2 bases from J, the junction kept 14 bases outside the gene matches. CDR3 length equals 19 residues. CDR1 and CDR2 from the germline V gene are GTSNPN and SVGIG (reference sequence).

The table lists this clone with a few counts. The V gene is TRBV10-1, the J gene TRBJ1-6, with TRBD1 matching 7 bases. J was trimmed by 7 bases and V by 7 bases; bases with no gene match: 10. The germline V gene encodes CDR1 WNHNN and CDR2 SYGVQD (reference sequence). This CDR3 has 15 residues. CDR3 sequence (DNA): TGCGCCAGCACTCCGGCAGGGGGTATGAATTCACCCCTCCACTTT. Translation: CASTPAGGMNSPLHF.

The chain joins TRBV5-1 to TRBJ2-5; TRBD1 might be the D (6 bases). Germline CDR1 SGHRS, CDR2 YFSETQ. The CDR3 has 14 amino acids. V lost 0 bases and J lost 5, with 11 bases in between. CDR3 region: CASSLGVQGETQYF. Written as DNA, the CDR3 is TGCGCCAGCAGCTTGGGGGTCCAGGGGGAGACCCAGTACTTC.

The chain has TRBV4-3 and TRBJ2-7, with 13 bases that match TRBD2. Germline values: CDR1 LGHNA, CDR2 YSLEER. This CDR3 contains 19 residues. With 1 base clipped from V and 2 bases from J, the junction kept 11 bases outside the gene matches. CDR3 DNA sequence: TGCGCCAGCAGCCAAGTTCCGGGACTAGCGGGGCCTGAACCCTACGAGCAGTACTTC. Translating gives CASSQVPGLAGPEPYEQYF.

By share of the sample, this clone is medium-sized. Other DNA sequences from this sample encode an identical CDR3 as well. The chain recombines TRBV4-2 with TRBJ2-3; TRBD2 matches 10 bases. CDR3 length: 18 amino acids. Germline loops: CDR1 LGHNA, CDR2 YNFKEQ. The ends lost 0 bases at V and 2 bases at J; junction bases unmatched: 8. The CDR3 reads CASSQDLRTSGYTDTQYF. The CDR3 DNA sequence: TGTGCCAGCAGCCAAGATCTCCGGACTAGCGGCTACACAGATACGCAGTATTTT.

The chain carries TRBV29-1 and TRBJ2-1; D unclear. V was cut by 5 bases and J by 3 bases, with 8 bases left in between. The V gene's germline CDR1 is SQVTM and CDR2 ANQGSEA. The CDR3 runs to 12 residues. The chain's CDR3 is CSVRSGYNEQFF. CDR3 coding DNA: TGCAGCGTTCGGTCAGGCTACAATGAGCAGTTCTTC.

This clone showed up just once. This sequence joins TRBV19 and TRBJ2-7, with TRBD1 matching over 8 bases. Germline CDR1 reads LNHDA; CDR2 reads SQIVND (reference sequence). The CDR3 length is 12 residues. J gave up 6 bases and V 3 bases, and 1 base lay outside the gene matches. CDR3 in amino acids: CASSMTGAEQYF. In DNA form, the CDR3 reads TGTGCCAGTAGTATGACAGGGGCCGAGCAGTACTTC.

V usage is TRBV2 and J usage is TRBJ2-2, with D hard to call. This CDR3 has 15 residues. Per the germline V gene, CDR1 is SNHLY and CDR2 is FYNNEI. Deletions cut 2 bases from V and 6 bases from J, with 13 bases between. CDR3 sequence reads: CASSESALPPGELFF. The CDR3, as DNA: TGTGCCAGCAGTGAAAGCGCGCTACCCCCCGGGGAGCTGTTTTTT. Full variable domain (outside the CDR3, taken from reference TRBV2 and TRBJ2-2): EPEVTQTPSHQVTQMGQEVILRCVPISNHLYFYWYRQILGQKVEFLVSFYNNEISEKSEIFDDQFSVERPDGSNFTLKIRSTKLEDSAMYFCASSESALPPGELFFGEGSRLTVL.

The gene calls are TRBV9 and TRBJ2-7; TRBD2 aligns across 11 bases. Germline loops: CDR1 SGDLS, CDR2 YYNGEE. The CDR3 covers 14 residues. The J segment lost 2 bases and the V segment lost 5 bases, leaving 3 bases of the junction unmatched. CDR3 bases: TGTGCCAGCAGTCGGACTAGCGGGCCCTACGAGCAGTACTTC. Translating it yields CASSRTSGPYEQYF.

V and J are TRBV2 and TRBJ2-3; possibly TRBD1 for D (5 bases). Germline CDR1 is SNHLY and CDR2 is FYNNEI. Trimming took 6 bases from V and 5 from J, leaving 9 bases between them. The CDR3 runs 12 residues. The CDR3 region is CASSRVRDTQYF. As DNA, the CDR3 is TGTGCCAGCAGCAGGGTTAGAGATACGCAGTATTTT.

The CDR3 bases are TGTGCCAGCAGCCCCACAGGGGCCTCCTACAATGAGCAGTTCTTC. Protein sequence: CASSPTGASYNEQFF. The chain combines TRBV5-6 with TRBJ2-1; 7 nucleotides align to TRBD1. Germline assignment: CDR1 SGHDT and CDR2 YYEEEE. The CDR3 loop spans 15 amino acids. The V gene end was trimmed by 4 bases and the J gene end by 0 bases; junction bases not matched to a gene: 4.

V usage is TRBV28 and J usage is TRBJ1-5, with 7 bases identical to TRBD1. Germline V gives CDR1 MDHEN, CDR2 SYDVKM. The CDR3 is 17 residues long. The ends lost 5 bases at V and 4 bases at J; junction bases unmatched: 14. The CDR3 nucleotides are TGTGCCAGCAGTCCCCCCTTTACAGGGGTGAAAAATCAGCCCCAGCATTTT. This translates into CASSPPFTGVKNQPQHF.